A single sample is the source of the 18 T cell receptor beta chains below, sequenced in a study of blood T cell repertoires in COVID-19. Here immunoSEQ multiplex PCR was the method, and the copy in TCRdb shows in-frame clones only, minus some. The table has 210,000 or so clones, approximately 91% seen once. Sequencing was performed on peripheral blood. All receptors come from a man aged 40-49 years with acute or convalescent COVID-19.

This clone showed up just once. The V and J genes are TRBV5-6 and TRBJ1-4; 9 bases match TRBD1. Germline trimming cut 0 bases from V and 7 bases from J; bases unmatched to any gene: 7. The CDR3 runs 16 residues. Germline V gene lookup returns CDR1 SGHDT and CDR2 YYEEEE. The CDR3 here is CASSLGFGTGTEKLFF. The CDR3 DNA reads TGTGCCAGCAGCTTGGGCTTCGGGACAGGGACTGAAAAACTGTTTTTT.

This chain connects TRBV3-1 (or the pseudogene TRBV3-2) to TRBJ1-4; 8 bases are a match to TRBD1. The CDR3 is made up of 16 amino acids. Germline V lookup: CDR1 LGHDT, CDR2 YNNKEL (reference sequence). The ends lost 4 bases at V and 0 bases at J; junction bases unmatched: 4. As DNA, the CDR3 is TGTGCCAGCAGCCCGGGACAGGTTGCAACTAATGAAAAACTGTTTTTT. As protein: CASSPGQVATNEKLFF.

V usage is TRBV7-3 and J usage is TRBJ1-3; D remains unclear. CDR1 and CDR2 from the germline V gene are SGHTA and FQGTGA. Trimming removed 2 bases from V and 4 bases from J, with 12 bases in between. This CDR3 has 15 residues. CDR3 in amino acids: CASSLRDGVGNTIYF. The CDR3 DNA reads as TGTGCCAGCAGCTTACGGGATGGGGTGGGAAACACCATATATTTT.

V and J are TRBV18 and TRBJ1-1; D gene ambiguous. The CDR3 has 14 amino acids. Trimming took 2 bases from V and 1 from J, leaving 8 bases between them. Germline values: CDR1 KGHSH, CDR2 LQKENI. The chain's CDR3 is CASSPTSGNTEAFF. CDR3 in DNA: TGTGCCAGCTCACCAACATCAGGGAACACTGAAGCTTTCTTT.

The rearrangement uses TRBV18 and TRBJ2-7, with 8 bases identical to TRBD1. The CDR3 consists of 14 residues. The germline V gene encodes CDR1 KGHSH and CDR2 LQKENI. J lost 9 bases, V lost 6 bases, and 13 bases had no gene match. The DNA for the CDR3 is TGTGCCAGCTCCCACCGGACAGGGCCCCCGGGGCAGTACTTC. Protein sequence: CASSHRTGPPGQYF.

The rearrangement links TRBV27 to TRBJ1-5; D may be TRBD1 (6 bases). From germline, CDR1 is MNHEY and CDR2 SMNVEV (reference sequence). This CDR3 comprises 17 residues. Between the trimmed V and J ends, which lost 2 bases and 0 bases, there was a span of 14 bases. CDR3 protein: CASSLTGTPYSNQPQHF. CDR3 nucleotide sequence: TGTGCCAGCAGTTTAACGGGGACACCCTATAGCAATCAGCCCCAGCATTTT.

The chain combines TRBV19 with TRBJ1-3, with a tentative D call TRBD1 (6 bases). CDR3 length: 15 amino acids. CDR1 and CDR2 (germline): LNHDA, SQIVND (reference sequence). V lost 3 bases and J 8 bases, leaving 17 bases between the germline ends. The CDR3 DNA reads as TGTGCCAGTAGTATGGTCGGGGGGCCGTTGGACACCATATATTTT. Amino acids: CASSMVGGPLDTIYF.

The chain carries TRBV10-3 and TRBJ2-1; 13 nucleotides line up with TRBD2. V was clipped by 6 bases and J by 4 bases; unmatched bases: 9. Germline loops: CDR1 ENHRY, CDR2 SYGVKD. The CDR3 totals 17 residues. CDR3 coding DNA: TGTGCCATCAGCAGACTAGCGGGGGGCCTATTATACAATGAGCAGTTCTTC. Amino acids: CAISRLAGGLLYNEQFF.

The chain has TRBV9 and TRBJ2-7, with 7 bases lining up with TRBD1. Trimming at V came to 6 bases and at J to 3 bases, leaving 15 bases not matched to a gene. CDR1 is SGDLS and CDR2 is YYNGEE in the germline V gene. The CDR3 spans 16 residues. The CDR3 spells CASNWARSGTDYEQYF. CDR3 nucleotide sequence: TGTGCCAGCAACTGGGCTCGATCCGGGACAGACTACGAGCAGTACTTC.

This clone was observed once. The chain is built from TRBV7-2 and TRBJ1-3; possible D gene TRBD1, 5 bases. The CDR3 is made up of 15 amino acids. Trimming removed 2 bases at V and 3 bases at J, with 11 bases between. Germline CDR1 and CDR2: SGHTA and FQGNSA. CDR3 nucleotides: TGTGCCAGCAGCTTAACAGGAGGGCTTGGAAACACCATATATTTT. It codes for CASSLTGGLGNTIYF.

CDR3 nucleotide sequence: TGTGCCAGCAGCACGGGACAGGGAAATTCACCCCTCCACTTT. It yields the protein CASSTGQGNSPLHF. The genes are TRBV2 and TRBJ1-6, with 9 nucleotides matching TRBD1. CDR3 length: 14 residues. Germline CDR1 and CDR2: SNHLY and FYNNEI. Trimming cost V 6 bases and J 7 bases; bases outside gene matches: 4.

This chain joins TRBV19 and TRBJ1-4; possible D gene TRBD1, 6 bases. CDR1 and CDR2 (germline): LNHDA, SQIVND (reference sequence). V was pared by 9 bases and J by 8 bases, with 16 bases between. The CDR3 sequence is 13 residues long. CDR3 coding DNA: TGTGCCAGACTGGGACACCCTATGGAAAAACTGTTTTTT. Translation: CARLGHPMEKLFF.

This chain joins TRBV5-4 and TRBJ2-7; 10 bases fit TRBD2. This CDR3 is built from 14 residues. Germline V gene lookup returns CDR1 SGHNT and CDR2 YYREEE (reference sequence). V shed 2 bases, J shed 4 bases, and the junction held 3 bases outside the gene matches. In DNA form, the CDR3 reads TGTGCCAGCAGCTTAAGCGGGGGGGGATACGAGCAGTACTTC. It encodes CASSLSGGGYEQYF.

This chain uses TRBV7-3 with TRBJ2-5; no clear D gene. Trimming took 0 bases from V and 1 from J, leaving 9 bases between them. This CDR3 has 15 residues. The germline CDR1 and CDR2 sequences are SGHTA and FQGTGA. DNA of the CDR3: TGTGCCAGCAGCTTAACCGGTGGTCGCCAAGAGACCCAGTACTTC. The encoded protein is CASSLTGGRQETQYF.

The rearrangement uses TRBV10-3 and TRBJ1-1; TRBD1 matches at 7 bases. The germline V gene has CDR1 ENHRY and CDR2 SYGVKD. This CDR3 is 14 amino acids long. V was clipped by 8 bases and J by 0 bases; unmatched bases: 6. The CDR3 DNA reads as TGTGCCATCCGGGGACAGCTTATGAACACTGAAGCTTTCTTT. This gives the protein CAIRGQLMNTEAFF.

This clone was found once. This sequence joins TRBV20-1 and TRBJ1-5, with 7 bases aligning to TRBD1. The CDR3 has 16 residues. J was trimmed by 0 bases and V by 3 bases; bases with no gene match: 8. Per the germline V gene, CDR1 is DFQATT and CDR2 is SNEGSKA (reference sequence). CDR3 sequence reads: CSASLGDSFSNQPQHF. The CDR3 nucleotides are TGCAGTGCTAGTTTGGGGGACAGCTTTAGCAATCAGCCCCAGCATTTT.

This chain uses TRBV4-3 with TRBJ1-2; D perhaps matches TRBD1 (5 bases). Between the trimmed V and J ends, which lost 3 bases and 4 bases, there was a span of 12 bases. The CDR3 has 14 residues. Germline CDR1 LGHNA, CDR2 YSLEER. The CDR3 sequence: CASSQSGGVYGYTF. CDR3 in DNA: TGCGCCAGCAGCCAGAGTGGAGGGGTCTATGGCTACACCTTC.

This chain connects TRBV7-2 to TRBJ1-2; D is possibly TRBD1 (5 bases). The CDR3 is 15 amino acids. V lost 5 bases and J lost 0, with 13 bases in between. Looked up from germline, CDR1 is SGHTA and CDR2 is FQGNSA. CDR3: CASSNVGGTNYGYTF. The CDR3 region has the DNA TGTGCCAGCAGCAATGTCGGGGGAACTAACTATGGCTACACCTTC.